Sequencing of this TCR beta chain was carried out in a study of metastatic and nonmetastatic thyroid tumors. The overall study: A comparison of repertoires was made across blood and tumor or nodule tissue from malignant and benign thyroid patients.

The entire patient cohort was treatment-naive prior to thyroid surgery. From germline, CDR1 is MDHEN and CDR2 SYDVKM. V was clipped by 5 bases and J by 1 base; unmatched bases: 6. CDR3 length: 15 amino acids. This clone has a count of ten or more. Its antigen is still unknown. Notes on the study in general: The study reportedly found significantly higher TCR beta diversity in malignant thyroid tumors than benign nodules, in blood and tumor.

In the original processing: Built for papillary thyroid cancer, a distant-metastasis classifier drew on CDR3 differences across clinicopathological groups. MiXCR was used by TCRdb to re-call the PCR reads. The V and J calls here are based on TCRdb, not the publication. The sample includes 75,000 to 100,000 clones, roughly 13% of them seen just once. This chain links TRBV28 with TRBJ2-5; 8 bases line up with TRBD1. This TCR derives from a female donor with papillary thyroid cancer or a benign thyroid nodule (not recorded which). Some clones in this sample may be carry-over from other donors' samples. Material: blood. This chain's CDR3 is CASSGQGAGQETQYF. DNA for the CDR3: TGTGCCAGCAGTGGGCAGGGGGCGGGCCAAGAGACCCAGTACTTC.